This record looks at one T cell receptor beta chain sequence and its context. Antigen unknown. These data come from a study of cytomegalovirus exposure and HLA in healthy donors. This CDR3 spans 18 amino acids. General study results and limits: Prediction of most subjects' HLA-A and HLA-B alleles by TCR beta sequences was reportedly accurate. Some V segments, TRBV6-2 and TRBV6-3 among them, were indistinguishable and were therefore excluded.

Sampled while nominally healthy, donors likely had unrecorded immune exposures. In the PCR, 60 Vbeta and 13 Jbeta primers were used. Clones were read by immunoSEQ multiplex PCR, and TCRdb kept only the in-frame ones, dropping some. The sample consists of around 140,000 clones, approximately 80% of them appearing once. The receptor was isolated from a male donor in good health and CMV-seronegative. Sequenced material: PBMCs. The genes are TRBV21-1 and TRBJ2-3; the D call in the table, TRBD2, was not verified against the DNA. TRBV21-1 is assigned pseudogene status. For the CDR3, the DNA is TGTGCCAGCAGCATTACGATACACCCCGGGAGTAGGGCAGATACGCAGTATTTT. Residues: CASSITIHPGSRADTQYF.